In its sample, the clone carrying this T cell receptor (beta chain) was seen many times. The investigators amplified TCR beta CDR3 regions from RNA transcripts. When the TCR CDR3 underwent first-round RT-PCR, the HTBI primer set was used. TCRdb passed the multiplex PCR reads through MiXCR, listing each CDR3 protein once. This repertoire shows nearly 600,000 distinct CDR3 sequences, approximately 15% found once; its top ten account for approximately 6.4%. These data come from a study of T cells in Graves' hyperthyroidism and ophthalmopathy. Germline assignment: CDR1 GTSNPN and CDR2 SVGIG (reference sequence). V lost 0 bases to trimming and J lost 2 bases, with 2 bases between them. CDR3 length: 12 residues. The PBMCs studied were ones that came from 8.5 to 10 ml fresh peripheral blood.

The TCR sequence derives from a woman aged 18-35 years with Graves' ophthalmopathy. This sequence joins TRBV30 and TRBJ2-1; unclear D gene. The specimen sequenced was blood. CDR3 region: CAWSVTYNEQFF. CDR3 sequence (DNA): TGTGCCTGGAGTGTAACCTACAATGAGCAGTTCTTC.